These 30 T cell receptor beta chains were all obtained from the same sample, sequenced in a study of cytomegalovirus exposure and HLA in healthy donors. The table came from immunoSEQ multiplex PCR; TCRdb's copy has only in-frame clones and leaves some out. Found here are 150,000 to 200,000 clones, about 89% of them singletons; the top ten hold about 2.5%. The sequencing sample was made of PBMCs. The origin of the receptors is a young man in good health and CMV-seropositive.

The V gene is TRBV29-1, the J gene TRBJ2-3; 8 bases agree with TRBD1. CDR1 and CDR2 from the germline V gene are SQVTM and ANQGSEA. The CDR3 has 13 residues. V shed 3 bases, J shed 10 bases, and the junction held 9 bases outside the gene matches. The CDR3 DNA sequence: TGCAGCGTTGACAGGGGGCGCGAGAGGGCGCAGTATTTT. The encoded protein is CSVDRGRERAQYF.

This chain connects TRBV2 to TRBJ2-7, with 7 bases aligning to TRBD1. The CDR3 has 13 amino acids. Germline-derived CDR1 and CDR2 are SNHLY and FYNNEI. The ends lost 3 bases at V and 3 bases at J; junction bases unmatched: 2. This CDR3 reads CASSEGQLYEQYF. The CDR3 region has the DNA TGTGCCAGCAGTGAGGGACAGCTCTACGAGCAGTACTTC.

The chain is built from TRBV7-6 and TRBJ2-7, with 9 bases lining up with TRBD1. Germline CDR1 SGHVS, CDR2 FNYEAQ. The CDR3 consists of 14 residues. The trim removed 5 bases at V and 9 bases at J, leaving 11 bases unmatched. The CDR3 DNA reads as TGTGCCAGCAGCCCCGGGACAGGGACGTCGGGGCAGTACTTC. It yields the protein CASSPGTGTSGQYF.

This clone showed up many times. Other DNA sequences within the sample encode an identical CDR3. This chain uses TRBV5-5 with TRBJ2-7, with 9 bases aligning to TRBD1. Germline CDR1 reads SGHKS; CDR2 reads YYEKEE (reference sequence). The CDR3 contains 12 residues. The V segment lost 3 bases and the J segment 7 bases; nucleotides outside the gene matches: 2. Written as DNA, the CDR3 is TGTGCCAGCAGCTGGACAGGGGAAGAGCAGTACTTC. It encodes CASSWTGEEQYF.

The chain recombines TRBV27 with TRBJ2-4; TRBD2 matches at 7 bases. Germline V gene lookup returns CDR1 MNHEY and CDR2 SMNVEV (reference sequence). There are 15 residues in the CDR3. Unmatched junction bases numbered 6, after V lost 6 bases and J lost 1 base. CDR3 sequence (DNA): TGTGCCAGCAGACCAGCGGGGTCGGCCAAAAACATTCAGTACTTC. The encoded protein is CASRPAGSAKNIQYF.

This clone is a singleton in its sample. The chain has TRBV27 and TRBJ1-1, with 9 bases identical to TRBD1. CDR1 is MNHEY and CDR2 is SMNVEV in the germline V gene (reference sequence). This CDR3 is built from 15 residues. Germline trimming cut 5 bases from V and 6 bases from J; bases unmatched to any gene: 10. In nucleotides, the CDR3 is TGTGCCAGCAGTAGCCGGGACAGGGTAGGCCCTGAAGCTTTCTTT. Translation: CASSSRDRVGPEAFF.

CDR3 amino acids: CASSLRAVAEAFF. CDR3 sequence (DNA): TGTGCCAGCAGTTTGAGGGCCGTGGCTGAAGCTTTCTTT. The gene calls are TRBV28 and TRBJ1-1; D is undetermined. Per germline, CDR1 MDHEN and CDR2 SYDVKM. V was pared by 3 bases and J by 6 bases, with 11 bases between. There are 13 residues in the CDR3.

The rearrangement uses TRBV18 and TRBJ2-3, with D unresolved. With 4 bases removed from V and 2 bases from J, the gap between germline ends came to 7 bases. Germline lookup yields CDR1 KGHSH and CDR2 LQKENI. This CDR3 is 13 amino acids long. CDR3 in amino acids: CASSLSTTDTQYF. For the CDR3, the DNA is TGTGCCAGCTCACTAAGCACCACAGATACGCAGTATTTT.

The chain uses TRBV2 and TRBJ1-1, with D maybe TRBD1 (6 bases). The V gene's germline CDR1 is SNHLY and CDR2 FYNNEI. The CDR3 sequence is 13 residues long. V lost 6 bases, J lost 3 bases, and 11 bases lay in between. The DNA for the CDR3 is TGTGCCAGCAGAACCGGGACACACACTGAAGCTTTCTTT. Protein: CASRTGTHTEAFF.

Here the CDR3 reads CASSLVGQGNTGELFF. The CDR3 nucleotides are TGTGCCAGCAGCTTAGTAGGCCAGGGGAACACCGGGGAGCTGTTTTTT. The chain uses TRBV7-6 and TRBJ2-2; D is possibly TRBD1 (5 bases). The CDR3 is made up of 16 amino acids. Trimming took 1 base from V and 1 from J, leaving 10 bases between them. Germline V gene lookup returns CDR1 SGHVS and CDR2 FNYEAQ.

The CDR3, as DNA: TGTGCCAGCAGGGGAGATCCTCCCGACACTGAAGCTTTCTTT. Its protein is CASRGDPPDTEAFF. The gene calls are TRBV14 and TRBJ1-1; D gene unclear. The CDR3 sequence is 14 residues long. Germline CDR1 and CDR2: SGHDN and FVKESK. V shed 6 bases and J shed 3 bases, with 14 bases lying between them.

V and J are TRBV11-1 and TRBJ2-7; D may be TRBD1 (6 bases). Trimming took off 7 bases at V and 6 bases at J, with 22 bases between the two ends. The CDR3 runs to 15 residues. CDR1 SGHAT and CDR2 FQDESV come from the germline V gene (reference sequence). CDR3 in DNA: TGTGCCAGCACCCCTAAAAGGGGGTTAATGGGCGAGCAGTACTTC. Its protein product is CASTPKRGLMGEQYF.

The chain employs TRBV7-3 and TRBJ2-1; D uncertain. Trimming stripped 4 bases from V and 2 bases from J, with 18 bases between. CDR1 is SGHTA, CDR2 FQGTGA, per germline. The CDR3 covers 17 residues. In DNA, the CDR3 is TGTGCCAGCAGCTCTAGTGATTTCCCCGTCACCTACAATGAGCAGTTCTTC. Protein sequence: CASSSSDFPVTYNEQFF.

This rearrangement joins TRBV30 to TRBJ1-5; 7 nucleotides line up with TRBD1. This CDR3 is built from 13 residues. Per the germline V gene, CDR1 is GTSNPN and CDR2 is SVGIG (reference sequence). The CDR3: CAGQWQGNQPQHF. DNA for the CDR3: TGTGCGGGACAGTGGCAGGGCAATCAGCCCCAGCATTTT.

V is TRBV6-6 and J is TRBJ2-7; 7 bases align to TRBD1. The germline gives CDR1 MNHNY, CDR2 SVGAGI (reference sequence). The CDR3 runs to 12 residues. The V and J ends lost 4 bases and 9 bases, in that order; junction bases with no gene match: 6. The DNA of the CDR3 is TGTGCCAGCAGTTCCCACAGGGGCGGGCAGTACTTC. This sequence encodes CASSSHRGGQYF.

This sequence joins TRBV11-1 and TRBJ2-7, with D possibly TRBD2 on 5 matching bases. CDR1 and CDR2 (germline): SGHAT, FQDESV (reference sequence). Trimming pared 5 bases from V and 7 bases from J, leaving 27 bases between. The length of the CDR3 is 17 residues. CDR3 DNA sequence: TGTGCCAGCAGCCCCCCTCTCGGGGAAAGTCCCCTTGGGGAGCAGTACTTC. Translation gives CASSPPLGESPLGEQYF.

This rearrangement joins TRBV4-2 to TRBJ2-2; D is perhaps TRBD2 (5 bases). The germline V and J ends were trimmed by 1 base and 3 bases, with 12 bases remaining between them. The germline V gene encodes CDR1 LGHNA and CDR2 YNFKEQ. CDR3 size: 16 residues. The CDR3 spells CASSQVLARDTGELFF. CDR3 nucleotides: TGTGCCAGCAGCCAAGTTCTAGCTCGGGACACCGGGGAGCTGTTTTTT.

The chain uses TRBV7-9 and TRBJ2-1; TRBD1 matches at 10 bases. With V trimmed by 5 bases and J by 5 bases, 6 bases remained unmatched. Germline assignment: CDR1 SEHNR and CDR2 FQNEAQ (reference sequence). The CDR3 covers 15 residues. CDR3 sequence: CASSNRDRGHNEQFF. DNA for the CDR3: TGTGCCAGCAGCAACCGGGACAGGGGACACAATGAGCAGTTCTTC.

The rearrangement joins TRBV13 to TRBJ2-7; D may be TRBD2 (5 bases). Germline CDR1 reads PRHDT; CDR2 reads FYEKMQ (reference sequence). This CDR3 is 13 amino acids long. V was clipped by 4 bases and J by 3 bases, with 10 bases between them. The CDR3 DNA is TGTGCCAGCAGCTCAGGACTCATCTACGAGCAGTACTTC. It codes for CASSSGLIYEQYF.

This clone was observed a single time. The CDR3 DNA sequence: TGTGCCAGCAGCGTGGGGGACTTTACAGATACGCAGTATTTT. Translation: CASSVGDFTDTQYF. This chain joins TRBV9 and TRBJ2-3, with D possibly TRBD2 on 6 matching bases. This CDR3 is 14 amino acids long. V lost 2 bases, J lost 3 bases, and 10 bases lay in between. Looked up from germline, CDR1 is SGDLS and CDR2 is YYNGEE.

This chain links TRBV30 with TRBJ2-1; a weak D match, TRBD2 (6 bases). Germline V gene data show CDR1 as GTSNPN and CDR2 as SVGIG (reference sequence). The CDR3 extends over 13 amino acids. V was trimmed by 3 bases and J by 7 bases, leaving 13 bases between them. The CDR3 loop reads CAWRLGGTNEQFF. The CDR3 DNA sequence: TGTGCCTGGAGGCTGGGAGGCACAAATGAGCAGTTCTTC.

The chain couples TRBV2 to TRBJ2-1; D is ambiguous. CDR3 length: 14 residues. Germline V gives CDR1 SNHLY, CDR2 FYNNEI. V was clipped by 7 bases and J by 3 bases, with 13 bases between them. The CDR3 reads CASIPRPRYNEQFF. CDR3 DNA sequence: TGTGCCAGCATACCGCGGCCCCGCTACAATGAGCAGTTCTTC.

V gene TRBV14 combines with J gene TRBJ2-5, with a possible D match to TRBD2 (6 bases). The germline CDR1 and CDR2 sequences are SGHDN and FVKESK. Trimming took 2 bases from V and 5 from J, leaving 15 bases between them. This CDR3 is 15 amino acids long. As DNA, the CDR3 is TGTGCCAGCAGCCAACTTGGGGCAAGCGGGGAGACCCAGTACTTC. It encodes CASSQLGASGETQYF.

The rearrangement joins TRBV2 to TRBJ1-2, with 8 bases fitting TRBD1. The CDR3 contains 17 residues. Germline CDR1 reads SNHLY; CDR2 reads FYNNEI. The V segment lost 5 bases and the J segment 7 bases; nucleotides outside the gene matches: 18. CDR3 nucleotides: TGTGCCAGCAGTCATCGACAGGGGAGGACGGTATCGGGTGGCTACACCTTC. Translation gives CASSHRQGRTVSGGYTF.

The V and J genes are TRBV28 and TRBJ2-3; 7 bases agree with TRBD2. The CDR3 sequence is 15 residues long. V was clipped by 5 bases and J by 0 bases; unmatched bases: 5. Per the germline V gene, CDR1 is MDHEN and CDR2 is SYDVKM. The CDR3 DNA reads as TGTGCCAGCAGTCCGAGGGGAGGGAGCACAGATACGCAGTATTTT. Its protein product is CASSPRGGSTDTQYF. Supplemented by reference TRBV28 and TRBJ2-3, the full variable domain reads DVKVTQSSRYLVKRTGEKVFLECVQDMDHENMFWYRQDPGLGLRLIYFSYDVKMKEKGDIPEGYSVSREKKERFSLILESASTNQTSMYLCASSPRGGSTDTQYFGPGTRLTVL.

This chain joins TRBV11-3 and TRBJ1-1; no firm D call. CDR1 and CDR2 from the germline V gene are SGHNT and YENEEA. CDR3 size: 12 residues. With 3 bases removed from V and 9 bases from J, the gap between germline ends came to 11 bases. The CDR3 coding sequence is TGTGCCAGCAGCTTTGCAACGGGAAAAGCTTTCTTT. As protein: CASSFATGKAFF.

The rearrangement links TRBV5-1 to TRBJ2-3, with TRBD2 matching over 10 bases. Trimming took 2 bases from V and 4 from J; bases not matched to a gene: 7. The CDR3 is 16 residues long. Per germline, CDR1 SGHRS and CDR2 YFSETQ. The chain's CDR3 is CASSLDLAGDSDTQYF. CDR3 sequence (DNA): TGCGCCAGCAGCTTAGATCTAGCGGGAGATTCAGATACGCAGTATTTT.

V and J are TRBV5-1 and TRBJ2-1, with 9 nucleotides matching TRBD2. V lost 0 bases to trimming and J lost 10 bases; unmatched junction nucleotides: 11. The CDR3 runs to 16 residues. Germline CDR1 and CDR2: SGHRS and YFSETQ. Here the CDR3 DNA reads TGCGCCAGCAGCTTGGCTGGTAGCGGGGGTACAATAGAGCAGTTCTTC. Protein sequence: CASSLAGSGGTIEQFF.

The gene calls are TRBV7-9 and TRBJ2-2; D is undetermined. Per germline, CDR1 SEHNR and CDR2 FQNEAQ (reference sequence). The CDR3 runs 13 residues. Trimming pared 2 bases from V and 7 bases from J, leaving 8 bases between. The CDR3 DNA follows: TGTGCCAGCAGCTTATCAGGTTTCGGGGAGCTGTTTTTT. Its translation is CASSLSGFGELFF.

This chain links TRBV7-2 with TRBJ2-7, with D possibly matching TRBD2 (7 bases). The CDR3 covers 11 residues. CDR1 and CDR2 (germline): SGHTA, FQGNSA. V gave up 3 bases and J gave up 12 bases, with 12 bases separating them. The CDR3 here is CASSFPGGPYF. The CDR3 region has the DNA TGTGCCAGCAGCTTCCCGGGGGGCCCGTACTTC.